The following is a T cell receptor (beta chain) sequence with its context. Its antigen is currently not known. Per-nucleotide qualities are absent, and no much larger clonotype sits a single base away. These data come from a study of blood T cell repertoires in COVID-19 (dated by TCRdb to 2019 to 2021). For the study in its entirety: The collaborator samples originated in the United States, Italy and Spain and spanned the acute and convalescent phases of COVID-19. The prospective study material was composed of cDNA or gDNA derived from T cells, B-cell-depleted T cells, or PBMCs. Subjects who had been exposed to COVID-19, were actively infected with it, or had recovered from it provided the deeply sampled blood TCRbeta repertoires that made up the dataset. A freely available public database, intended as a resource for researchers studying the immune response to SARS-CoV-2, is where the repertoires were released. The samples were drawn from two sources: the first 160 participants of the ongoing ImmuneRACE study, and 950 to 1,500 subjects contributed by 6 global collaborators. The sample metadata nearly always contained a de-identified subject ID, COVID-19 status, age in years and sex. Where available, HLA class I and class II types were obtained from metadata supplied by the sample provider rather than from assay-based typing. Study-wide findings and limitations: Clinical and demographic metadata were provided uncurated, with the amount varying by source and participant.

The immunoSEQ Assay, a bias-controlled multiplex PCR, was used to amplify TCRbeta CDR3 regions from genomic DNA. As for how the authors treated the data: Nucleated cell counts per sample were estimated from amplification of reference gene primers within the assay. To quantify the absolute abundance of each unique TCRbeta CDR3 rearrangement, sequence reads were collapsed and filtered. Productive Simpson clonality was computed per sample as the square root of Simpson's diversity index over productive rearrangements. Drawn from immuneACCESS, this table holds only the in-frame rearrangements with V and J called that TCRdb kept. Clones are partly lost; checked studies trace under half to an unresolved V gene and leave the rest unexplained. D and trimming were read from the DNA, whereas the V and J calls and clone size are those reported in that table. The sample includes approximately 200,000 clones, with approximately 83% observed a single time. The ten largest clones represent about 1.3% of the sample.

Inclusive of the bounding cysteine and phenylalanine, the CDR3 is 15 residues long. Just CDR3 DNA is preserved here, 45 bases in frame from base 1. Sequences SGHNT (CDR1) and YYREEE (CDR2) are obtained from the germline V gene (reference sequence). V drops 0 bases and J drops 3 bases, leaving 12 bases in between. Participants in the prospective study were aged roughly 18 to 100 years, lived in 20 to 30 United States geographic areas, and enrolled through a virtual design. Cohort assignment in the prospective study relied on participant-reported clinical history from a screening survey and a study questionnaire. Mobile phlebotomists in the prospective study collected whole blood, serum and a nasopharyngeal or oropharyngeal swab from every participant. Prospective study participants could optionally give additional blood draws and questionnaires over an approximately 2-month period. Before DNA extraction, prospective study blood samples were shipped either frozen or at room temperature.

The TCR originated in a woman in her forties with acute COVID-19. The chain joins TRBV5-4 to TRBJ2-5; perhaps TRBD2 is the D gene, with 6 bases matching. Material: PBMCs or T cells enriched from blood (not recorded which). The CDR3 region: CASSLAGGREETQYF. The nucleotide sequence is given as TGTGCCAGCAGCTTGGCCGGGGGAAGAGAAGAGACCCAGTACTTC. The full variable domain, with segments outside the CDR3 supplied by the reference TRBV5-4 and TRBJ2-5 proteins, appears as ETGVTQSPTHLIKTRGQQVTLRCSSQSGHNTVSWYQQALGQGPQFIFQYYREEENGRGNFPPRFSGLQFPNYSSELNVNALELDDSALYLCASSLAGGREETQYFGPGTRLLVL.